Below, one TCR beta chain is given with its context. The entry originates in a study of T cell changes during pregnancy in multiple sclerosis. Per the germline V gene, CDR1 is PRHDT and CDR2 is FYEKMQ (reference sequence). The V gene end was trimmed by 0 bases and the J gene end by 7 bases; junction bases not matched to a gene: 4. This CDR3 is built from 15 residues. Assay used: immunoSEQ multiplex PCR; TCRdb lists only in-frame clones, some missing. This sample has roughly 77,000 clones; around 90% occur once, and the top ten carry roughly 2.1%. The source is a female donor with multiple sclerosis, enrolled in a pregnancy study. The sequencing used peripheral blood, collected in the second trimester of pregnancy. V gene TRBV13 combines with J gene TRBJ2-1; 9 nucleotides match TRBD1. The DNA for the CDR3 is TGTGCCAGCAGCTTAGGCCAGGGACAGGGTAATGAGCAGTTCTTC. It encodes CASSLGQGQGNEQFF.